This T cell receptor (beta chain) was found in a study of spatial heterogeneity in lung cancer (dated by TCRdb to the late 2010s). Some background on the complete study: Beta-chain transcripts were consistently detected in greater numbers than alpha-chain transcripts, which likely reflects a higher abundance of beta-chain transcripts. Both alpha and beta chains were TCR-sequenced in samples taken at surgery, namely 220 tumor regions, approximately 63 matched nontumor lung samples and 56 PBMC samples. Nonsynonymous mutation counts, determined by whole-exome sequencing of tumor tissue, were related to features of the TCR repertoire. In the raw uncorrected reads, each unique combination of TCR and UMI appeared on average more than ten times. In tumor regions, TCR transcript counts showed a strong correlation with a T cell transcriptional module score derived from matched bulk RNA-seq. In non-small cell lung cancer, the study made a quantitative comparison of TCR alpha and beta repertoires among multiple tumor regions, matched nontumor lung and blood. Here is what the overall study found, with its caveats: TCR-seq coverage of tumor T cells was estimated to be only about 7% for alpha chains and 11% to 15% for beta chains. The number of expanded intratumoral alpha and beta TCRs correlated with the tumor nonsynonymous mutation count. The count of ubiquitous expanded TCRs correlated with the count of ubiquitous nonsynonymous mutations, and the count of regional expanded TCRs correlated with the count of regional nonsynonymous mutations. Additional single-cell paired TCR alpha and beta sequencing was considered necessary to confirm, at a functional level, the hypothesis that regional TCRs recognize regional mutations.

Concerning this clonotype itself: Its antigen target is currently unknown. No much larger clonotype is one base removed from it; base qualities were not supplied.

Including the terminal cysteine and phenylalanine, the CDR3 comprises 12 residues. Only CDR3 DNA remains: 36 bases, in frame from the first base. V was cut back by 3 bases and J by 7 bases, leaving a gap of 6 bases between them. The library was prepared using 5' RACE. The sequencing machine was a NextSeq 500. To allow correction of PCR and sequencing errors, the TCR library protocol tagged every TCR cDNA molecule with a unique molecular identifier. Regarding the original processing steps: Decombinator tools were used for TCR identification, UMI-based error correction and CDR3 extraction. TCRs above a frequency of 2 per 1,000, corresponding to the top 1% of the tumor frequency distribution, were defined as expanded. Expanded tumor TCRs statistically deemed absent (corrected P<0.05) from at least one tumor region were classed as regional, and all other expanded tumor TCRs were classed as ubiquitous. Renyi diversity was calculated using the R vegan package after each repertoire was subsampled 100 times to 5,000 TCRs. CDR3 similarity networks were built from amino acid triplet string-kernel similarity, with CDR3s being connected when pairwise similarity was above 0.82. In-frame beta chains were kept once TCRdb had trimmed the public reads at Q25 with fastp and called clones with MiXCR. Merged by CDR3 protein, the rows form single entries marked with the most common genes and DNA. TCRdb's processing, not the authors', yielded these V and J calls. For this sample there are about 5,200 distinct CDR3 sequences; around 12% appear just once. The ten biggest clones cover roughly 48% of the sample.

In light of the paper, this sample's time point label describes: sample taken at primary tumor resection. The donors were more than 60 patients from the lung TRACERx cohort who had early-stage, untreated non-small cell lung cancer. Whole RNA extracted from tumor and nontumor lung tissue, or from cryopreserved PBMC samples, was used for TCR sequencing without cell sorting. A patient was chosen for TCR sequencing only when enough RNA was available from at least two tumor regions. Before being selected, tumor and adjacent nontumor lung specimens were reviewed by a lung pathologist. The chain uses TRBV12-3 or TRBV12-4 and TRBJ1-4; a tentative D call is TRBD1 (5 bases match). This material consisted of lung tumor tissue, taken at surgery. The receptor was derived from a male donor with early-stage non-small cell lung cancer. CDR3 reads: CASSFGGEKLFF. The nucleotide sequence is given as TGTGCCAGCAGTTTCGGGGGTGAAAAACTGTTTTTT.